The T cell receptor beta chain under discussion was sequenced for a study of regulatory T cells in long-lasting Graves disease. Study-level results: New patients shared some 890 public clonotypes, fewer than the 2,741 shared by persistent patients.

Arm-PCR of CDR3 regions with iRepertoire HTBI primers generated TCR beta libraries. TCRdb re-derived calls from the multiplex PCR reads in MiXCR, one entry per CDR3 protein. Of a few hundred thousand distinct CDR3 sequences in the sample, around an eighth were seen once. The time point here: newly diagnosed GD, antithyroid drugs for less than 3 months. PBMCs were the source of the RNA used for TCR sequencing. CDR1 is DFQATT and CDR2 is SNEGSKA in the germline V gene (reference sequence). This CDR3 comprises 14 residues. For this clonotype: Its matching antigen is unknown. Being one base from a much bigger clone, this may be a read error.

The sample also formed part of further work on T cells in Graves' hyperthyroidism and ophthalmopathy. That source adds: Blood also carried most thyroid clonotypes expanded above 0.001.

The sequences come from peripheral blood mononuclear cells (PBMCs), collected at new diagnosis, from a patient treated with antithyroid drugs. The V and J genes are TRBV20-1 and TRBJ1-2; D not resolved. This TCR came from a man aged 25 to 40 with Graves disease. The CDR3 nucleotides are TGCGGTGCTAGAGCGCCGGGATTCAATTATGGCTACACCTTC. It translates to CGARAPGFNYGYTF.